This TCR beta chain was sequenced in a study of T cell changes during pregnancy in multiple sclerosis. The CDR3 runs to 16 residues. The germline gives CDR1 LNHDA, CDR2 SQIVND (reference sequence). Germline trimming cut 3 bases from V and 7 bases from J; bases unmatched to any gene: 7. TCRdb's copy holds only in-frame clones and misses some; the assay was immunoSEQ multiplex PCR. Here the sample spans about 12,000 clones, around 88% being singletons. The receptor was isolated from a female donor in good health, enrolled as a control in a pregnancy study. The sample consisted of CD8+ T cells from peripheral blood mononuclear cells, taken in the second trimester of pregnancy. The chain has TRBV19 and TRBJ2-2, with 11 bases fitting TRBD1. The CDR3 sequence is CASSILDRGPDGELFF. CDR3 coding DNA: TGTGCCAGTAGTATTTTGGACAGGGGGCCGGACGGGGAGCTGTTTTTT.